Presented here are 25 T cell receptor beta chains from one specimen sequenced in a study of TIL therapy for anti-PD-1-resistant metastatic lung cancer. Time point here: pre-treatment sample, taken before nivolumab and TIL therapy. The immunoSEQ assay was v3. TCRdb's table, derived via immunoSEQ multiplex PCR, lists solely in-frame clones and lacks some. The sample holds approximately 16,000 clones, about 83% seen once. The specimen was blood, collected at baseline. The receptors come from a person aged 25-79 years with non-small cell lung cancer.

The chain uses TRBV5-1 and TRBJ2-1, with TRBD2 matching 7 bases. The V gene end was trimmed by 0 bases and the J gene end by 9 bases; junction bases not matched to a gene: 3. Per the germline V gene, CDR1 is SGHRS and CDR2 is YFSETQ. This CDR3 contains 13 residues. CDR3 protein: CASSLEAGTEQFF. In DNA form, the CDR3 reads TGCGCCAGCAGCTTGGAAGCGGGAACTGAGCAGTTCTTC.

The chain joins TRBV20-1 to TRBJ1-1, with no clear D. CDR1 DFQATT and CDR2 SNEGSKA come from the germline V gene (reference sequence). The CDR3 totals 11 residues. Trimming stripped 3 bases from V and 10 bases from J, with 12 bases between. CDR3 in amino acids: CSARSDIGAFF. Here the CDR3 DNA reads TGCAGTGCTAGGTCTGATATTGGAGCTTTCTTT.

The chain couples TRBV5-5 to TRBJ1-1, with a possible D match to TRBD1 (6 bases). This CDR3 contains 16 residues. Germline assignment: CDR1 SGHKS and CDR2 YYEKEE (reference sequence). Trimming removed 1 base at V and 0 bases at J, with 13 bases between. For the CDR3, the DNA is TGTGCCAGCAGCTTGACTCGGGGGCGCGTGAACACTGAAGCTTTCTTT. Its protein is CASSLTRGRVNTEAFF.

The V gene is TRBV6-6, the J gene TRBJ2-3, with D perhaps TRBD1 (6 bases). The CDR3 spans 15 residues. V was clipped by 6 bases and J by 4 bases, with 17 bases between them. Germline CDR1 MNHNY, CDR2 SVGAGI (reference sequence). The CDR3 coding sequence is TGTGCCAGCAGAAGCCGGGACATCCCACCAGATACGCAGTATTTT. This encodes CASRSRDIPPDTQYF.

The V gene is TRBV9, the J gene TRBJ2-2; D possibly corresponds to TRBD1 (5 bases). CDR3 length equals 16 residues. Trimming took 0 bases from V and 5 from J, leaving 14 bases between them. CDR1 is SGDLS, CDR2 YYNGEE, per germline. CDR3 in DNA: TGTGCCAGCAGCGTAGTTGGGCAGGGTGGAACCGGGGAGCTGTTTTTT. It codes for CASSVVGQGGTGELFF.

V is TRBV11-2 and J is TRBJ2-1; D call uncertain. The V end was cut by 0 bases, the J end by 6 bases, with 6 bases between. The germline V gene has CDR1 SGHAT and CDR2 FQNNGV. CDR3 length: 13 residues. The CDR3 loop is CASSLDRRNEQFF. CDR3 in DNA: TGTGCCAGCAGCTTAGATAGGCGCAATGAGCAGTTCTTC.

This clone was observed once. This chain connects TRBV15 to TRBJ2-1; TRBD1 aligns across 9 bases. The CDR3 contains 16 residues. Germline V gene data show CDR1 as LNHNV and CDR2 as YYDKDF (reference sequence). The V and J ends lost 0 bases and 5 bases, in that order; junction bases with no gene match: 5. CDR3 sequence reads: CATSRDRGQGDNEQFF. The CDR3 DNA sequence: TGTGCCACCAGCAGAGACAGGGGACAGGGAGACAATGAGCAGTTCTTC.

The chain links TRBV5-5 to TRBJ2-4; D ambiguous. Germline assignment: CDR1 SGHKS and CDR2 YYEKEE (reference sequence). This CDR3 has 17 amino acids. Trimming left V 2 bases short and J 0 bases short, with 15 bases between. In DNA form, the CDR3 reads TGTGCCAGCAGCTTCCGTCGGACGGATAGAGCCAAAAACATTCAGTACTTC. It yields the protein CASSFRRTDRAKNIQYF. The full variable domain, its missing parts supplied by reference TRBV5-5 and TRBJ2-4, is DAGVTQSPTHLIKTRGQQVTLRCSPISGHKSVSWYQQVLGQGPQFIFQYYEKEERGRGNFPDRFSARQFPNYSSELNVNALLLGDSALYLCASSFRRTDRAKNIQYFGAGTRLSVL.

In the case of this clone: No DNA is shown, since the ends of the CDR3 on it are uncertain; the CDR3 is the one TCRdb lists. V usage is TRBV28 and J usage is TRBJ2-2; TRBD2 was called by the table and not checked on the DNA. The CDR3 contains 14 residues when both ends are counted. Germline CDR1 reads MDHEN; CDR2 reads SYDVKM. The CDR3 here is CASSSSRGSGELFF.

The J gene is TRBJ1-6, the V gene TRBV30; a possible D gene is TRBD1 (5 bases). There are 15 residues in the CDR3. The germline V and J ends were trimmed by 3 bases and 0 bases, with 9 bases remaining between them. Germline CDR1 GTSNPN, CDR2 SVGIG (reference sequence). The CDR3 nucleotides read TGTGCCTGGAGCTCAGGGATCTCCTATAATTCACCCCTCCACTTT. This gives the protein CAWSSGISYNSPLHF.

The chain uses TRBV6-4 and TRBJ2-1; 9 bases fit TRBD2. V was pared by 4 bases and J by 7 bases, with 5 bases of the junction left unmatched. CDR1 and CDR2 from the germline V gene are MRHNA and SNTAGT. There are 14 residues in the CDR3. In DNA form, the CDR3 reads TGTGCCAGCAGTGGGGGTAGCGGGAGAAATGAGCAGTTCTTC. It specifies CASSGGSGRNEQFF.

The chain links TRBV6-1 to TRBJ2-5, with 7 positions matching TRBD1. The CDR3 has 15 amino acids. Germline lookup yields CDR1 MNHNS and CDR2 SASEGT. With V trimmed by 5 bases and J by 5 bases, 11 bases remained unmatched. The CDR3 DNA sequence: TGTGCCAGCAGTCCCCGACAGGGTTTCATGGAGACCCAGTACTTC. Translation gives CASSPRQGFMETQYF.

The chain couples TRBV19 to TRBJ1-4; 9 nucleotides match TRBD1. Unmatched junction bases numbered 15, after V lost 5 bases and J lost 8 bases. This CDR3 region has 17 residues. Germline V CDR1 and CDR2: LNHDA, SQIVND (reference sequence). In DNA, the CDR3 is TGTGCCAGTAGTCGGGGGACAGGGATGATCTTGAGCGAAAAACTGTTTTTT. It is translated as CASSRGTGMILSEKLFF. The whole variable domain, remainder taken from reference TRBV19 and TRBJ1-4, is DGGITQSPKYLFRKEGQNVTLSCEQNLNHDAMYWYRQDPGQGLRLIYYSQIVNDFQKGDIAEGYSVSREKKESFPLTVTSAQKNPTAFYLCASSRGTGMILSEKLFFGSGTQLSVL.

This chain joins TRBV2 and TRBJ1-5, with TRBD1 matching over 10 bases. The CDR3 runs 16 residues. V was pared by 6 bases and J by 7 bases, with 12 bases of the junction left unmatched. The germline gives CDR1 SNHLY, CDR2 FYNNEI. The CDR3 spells CASRAIGTGVGQPQHF. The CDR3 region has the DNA TGTGCCAGCAGAGCTATCGGGACAGGGGTAGGCCAGCCCCAGCATTTT. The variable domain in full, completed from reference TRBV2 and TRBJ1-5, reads EPEVTQTPSHQVTQMGQEVILRCVPISNHLYFYWYRQILGQKVEFLVSFYNNEISEKSEIFDDQFSVERPDGSNFTLKIRSTKLEDSAMYFCASRAIGTGVGQPQHFGDGTRLSIL.

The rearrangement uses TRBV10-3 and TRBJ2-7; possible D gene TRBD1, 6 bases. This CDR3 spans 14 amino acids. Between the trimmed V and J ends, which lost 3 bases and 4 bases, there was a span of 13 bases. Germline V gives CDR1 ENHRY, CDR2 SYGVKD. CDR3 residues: CAISDDRTPYEQYF. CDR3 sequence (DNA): TGTGCCATCAGTGATGACAGGACCCCATACGAGCAGTACTTC.

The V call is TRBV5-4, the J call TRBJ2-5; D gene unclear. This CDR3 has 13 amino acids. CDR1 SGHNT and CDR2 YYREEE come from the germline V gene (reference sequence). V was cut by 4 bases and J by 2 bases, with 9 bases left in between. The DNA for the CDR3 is TGTGCCAGCAGCGGACGGATGCAAGAGACCCAGTACTTC. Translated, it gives CASSGRMQETQYF.

CDR3 loop: CASSVGLGRGVREQYF. Written as DNA, the CDR3 is TGTGCCAGCAGCGTAGGGCTCGGCAGGGGAGTACGCGAGCAGTACTTC. This chain links TRBV9 with TRBJ2-5; D is perhaps TRBD1 (6 bases). TRBJ2-7 matches the DNA end more closely, so the J call is doubtful. The germline V gene has CDR1 SGDLS and CDR2 YYNGEE. The CDR3 runs 16 residues.

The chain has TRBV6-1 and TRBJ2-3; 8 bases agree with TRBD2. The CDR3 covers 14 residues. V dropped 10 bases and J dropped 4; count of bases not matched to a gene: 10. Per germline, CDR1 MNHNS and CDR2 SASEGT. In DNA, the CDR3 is TGTGCCATTCAATCAGCGGGAGTCGCAGATACGCAGTATTTT. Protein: CAIQSAGVADTQYF.

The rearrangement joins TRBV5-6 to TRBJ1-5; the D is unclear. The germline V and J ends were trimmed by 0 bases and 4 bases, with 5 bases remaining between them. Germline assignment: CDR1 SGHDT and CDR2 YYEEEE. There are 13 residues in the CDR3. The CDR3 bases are TGTGCCAGCAGCTTGGCCACGAATCAGCCCCAGCATTTT. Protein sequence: CASSLATNQPQHF.

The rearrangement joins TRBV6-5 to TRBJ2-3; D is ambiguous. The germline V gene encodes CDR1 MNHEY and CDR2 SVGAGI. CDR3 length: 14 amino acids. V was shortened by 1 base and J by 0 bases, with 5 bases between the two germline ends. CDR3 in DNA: TGTGCCAGCAGTTACTTGGTTAGCACAGATACGCAGTATTTT. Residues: CASSYLVSTDTQYF.

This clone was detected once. CDR3 protein: CASSGQVETQYF. Written as DNA, the CDR3 is TGTGCCAGCAGCGGACAGGTGGAGACCCAGTACTTC. V and J are TRBV7-9 and TRBJ2-5; 7 bases fit TRBD1. CDR1 is SEHNR, CDR2 FQNEAQ, per germline (reference sequence). The ends lost 5 bases at V and 5 bases at J; junction bases unmatched: 2. The CDR3 sequence is 12 residues long.

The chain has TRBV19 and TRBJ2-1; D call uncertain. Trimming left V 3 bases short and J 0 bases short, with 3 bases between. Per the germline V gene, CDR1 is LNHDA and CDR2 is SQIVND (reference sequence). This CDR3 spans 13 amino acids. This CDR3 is CASSIGSYNEQFF. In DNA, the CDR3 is TGTGCCAGTAGTATCGGCTCCTACAATGAGCAGTTCTTC.

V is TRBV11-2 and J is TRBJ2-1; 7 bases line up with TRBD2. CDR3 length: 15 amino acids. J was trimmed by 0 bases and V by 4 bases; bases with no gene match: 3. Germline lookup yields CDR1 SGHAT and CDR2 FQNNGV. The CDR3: CASSYGGSSYNEQFF. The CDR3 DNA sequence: TGTGCCAGCAGCTATGGCGGGAGCTCCTACAATGAGCAGTTCTTC. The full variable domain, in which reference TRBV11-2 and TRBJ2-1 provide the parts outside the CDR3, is EAGVAQSPRYKIIEKRQSVAFWCNPISGHATLYWYQQILGQGPKLLIQFQNNGVVDDSQLPKDRFSAERLKGVDSTLKIQPAKLEDSAVYLCASSYGGSSYNEQFFGPGTRLTVL.

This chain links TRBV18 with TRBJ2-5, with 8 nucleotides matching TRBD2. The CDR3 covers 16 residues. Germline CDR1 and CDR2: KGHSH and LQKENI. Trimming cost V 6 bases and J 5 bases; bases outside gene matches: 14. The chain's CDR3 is CASSLHRRGGLETQYF. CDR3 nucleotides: TGTGCCAGCTCGCTGCATAGACGGGGGGGCTTGGAGACCCAGTACTTC.

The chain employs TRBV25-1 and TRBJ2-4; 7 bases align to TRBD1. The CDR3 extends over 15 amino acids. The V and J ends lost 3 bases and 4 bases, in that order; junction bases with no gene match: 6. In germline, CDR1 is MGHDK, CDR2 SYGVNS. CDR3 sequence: CASSDLTGAKNIQYF. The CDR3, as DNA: TGTGCCAGCAGTGACCTCACAGGGGCTAAAAACATTCAGTACTTC. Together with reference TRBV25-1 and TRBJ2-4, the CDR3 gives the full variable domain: EADIYQTPRYLVIGTGKKITLECSQTMGHDKMYWYQQDPGMELHLIHYSYGVNSTEKGDLSSESTVSRIRTEHFPLTLESARPSHTSQYLCASSDLTGAKNIQYFGAGTRLSVL.